The entry below describes one T cell receptor (beta chain). Its target antigen remains unknown. No much larger clonotype is one base removed from it; base qualities were not supplied. The CDR3 regions of human TCRbeta chains were analyzed by immunosequencing. The paper's processing steps were these. Repertoire TCRs were checked for matches against a reference library of SARS-CoV-2-specific TCRs that had been generated using the MIRA antigen-specificity platform. Breadth was defined as the fraction of unique TCRs that were SARS-CoV-2-associated, and depth was defined as the fraction of total T cells that were SARS-CoV-2-associated. Using the MIRA data, every spike-specific TCR was mapped to the spike region that the TCR reacted to and assigned to either a CD4 or a CD8 class. Log10-transformed breadth and depth values were compared by one-way ANOVA with Sidak's multiple comparisons tests. TCRdb provides this immuneACCESS table in a form limited to in-frame rearrangements. Some clones are lacking; in checked studies, under half of them reflect an unresolved V gene, and why the rest are absent is not known. V and J calls and clone size are those listed in that table; D and trimming were worked out from the DNA. The sample includes approximately 110,000 clones, with around 90% observed a single time. The ten most abundant clones make up about 4.3% of the sample.

The CDR3 sequence holds 16 residues, the cysteine and phenylalanine included. Left in the record is the CDR3 DNA by itself, 48 bases read in frame from the first base. The germline V gene provides CDR1 LGHNA and CDR2 YNFKEQ. V sheds 0 bases and J sheds 8 bases, leaving 17 bases between their ends. The meaning of the sample's time point label: baseline before first vaccination. Vaccinee samples were obtained from the UK trials COV001 and COV002, which included a single-blind randomized controlled phase 2/3 trial of AZD1222 (ChAdOx1 nCoV-19) in healthy adults. For TCRbeta chain sequencing, PBMC samples were collected from trial participants at day 0 and at day 28 after the second dose. This sample was included in a study of T cell responses to AZD1222 COVID-19 vaccine (dated by TCRdb to about 2021). For context, the study as a whole: AZD1222 recipients with second doses at about 4 weeks or about 12 weeks were pooled, because spike-specific TCR depth and breadth did not differ between schedules. Trial participants were enrolled by age into 18-55, 56-69 and 70-plus year subgroups, with around 140, 26 and 57 TCR-sequenced participants respectively. A total of 233 trial participants underwent TCR sequencing, of whom about 210 had received two doses of AZD1222 and about 26 had received two doses of the MenACWY control vaccine.

Study-level results and caveats: Because no day 14 peak-response samples were available, the repertoires could be characterized only after the peak T cell response. Conclusions about previously exposed vaccinees were limited because only a handful of AZD1222 recipients were SARS-CoV-2 seropositive at baseline. The vaccine-associated CD4 TCRs covered the entire spike protein, and the dominant responses fell in regions 160-218 and 743-854. Reportedly, close to half of the unique spike-specific TCRs recognized epitopes lying outside the regions that are mutated in the B.1.351 and B.1.1.7 variants. A significant rise in spike-specific TCR breadth and depth was observed after two AZD1222 doses relative to day 0 and relative to MenACWY recipients. In the small 56-69-year group, the increase in depth fell short of significance, most likely because of low power. Most participants were white British and females outnumbered males, and the authors suggested that clonal diversity may have been underestimated.

The sequencing used peripheral blood, collected on day 0 of AZD1222 vaccination. This receptor was identified in an adult in good health. Recombination joined TRBV4-2 with TRBJ2-1; TRBD2 might be the D gene, on 7 matching bases. The CDR3 is CASSQDLGGQRYEQFF. The DNA reads TGTGCCAGCAGCCAAGATCTCGGGGGGCAGCGCTATGAGCAGTTCTTC.